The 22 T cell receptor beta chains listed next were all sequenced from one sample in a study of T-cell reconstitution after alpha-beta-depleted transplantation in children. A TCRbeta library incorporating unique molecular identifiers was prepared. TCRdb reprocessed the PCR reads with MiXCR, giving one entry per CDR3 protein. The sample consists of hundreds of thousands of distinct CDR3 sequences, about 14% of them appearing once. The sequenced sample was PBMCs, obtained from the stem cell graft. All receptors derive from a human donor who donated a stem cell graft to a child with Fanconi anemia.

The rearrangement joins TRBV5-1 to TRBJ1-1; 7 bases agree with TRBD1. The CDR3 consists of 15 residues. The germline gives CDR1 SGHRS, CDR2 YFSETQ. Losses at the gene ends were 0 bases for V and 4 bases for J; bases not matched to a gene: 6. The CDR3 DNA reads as TGCGCCAGCAGCTTGGGACAGGGAGGGAGCACTGAAGCTTTCTTT. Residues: CASSLGQGGSTEAFF.

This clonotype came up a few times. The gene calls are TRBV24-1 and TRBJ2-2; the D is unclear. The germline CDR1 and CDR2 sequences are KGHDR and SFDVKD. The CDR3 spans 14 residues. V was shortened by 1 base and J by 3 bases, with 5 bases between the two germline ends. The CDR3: CATSDLRDTGELFF. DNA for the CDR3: TGTGCCACCAGTGATTTAAGGGACACCGGGGAGCTGTTTTTT.

CDR3 region: CASSSQGNHEQYF. In nucleotides, the CDR3 is TGTGCCAGCAGTTCTCAGGGGAACCACGAGCAGTACTTC. The V and J genes are TRBV27 and TRBJ2-7; tentatively, D is TRBD1 (6 bases). V was clipped by 4 bases and J by 5 bases, with 12 bases between them. Germline V lookup: CDR1 MNHEY, CDR2 SMNVEV (reference sequence). CDR3 length: 13 residues.

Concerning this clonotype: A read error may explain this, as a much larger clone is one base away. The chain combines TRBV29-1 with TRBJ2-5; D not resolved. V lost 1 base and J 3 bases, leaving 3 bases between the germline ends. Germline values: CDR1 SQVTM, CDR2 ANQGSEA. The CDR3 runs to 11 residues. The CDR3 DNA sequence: TGCAGCGTTGAAGGGGAAGAGACCCAGTACTTC. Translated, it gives CSVEGEETQYF.

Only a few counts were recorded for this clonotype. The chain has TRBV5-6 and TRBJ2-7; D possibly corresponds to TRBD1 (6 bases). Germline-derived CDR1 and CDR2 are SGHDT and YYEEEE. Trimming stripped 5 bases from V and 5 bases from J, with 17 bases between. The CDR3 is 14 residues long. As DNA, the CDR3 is TGTGCCAGCAGGACTCGGGACACACAACACGAGCAGTACGTC. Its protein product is CASRTRDTQHEQYV.

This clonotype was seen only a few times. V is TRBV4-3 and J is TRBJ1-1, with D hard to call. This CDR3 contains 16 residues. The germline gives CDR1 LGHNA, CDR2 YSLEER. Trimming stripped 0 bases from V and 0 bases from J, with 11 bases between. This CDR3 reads CASSQEAGSLNTEAFF. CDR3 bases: TGCGCCAGCAGCCAAGAAGCGGGCAGCCTGAACACTGAAGCTTTCTTT.

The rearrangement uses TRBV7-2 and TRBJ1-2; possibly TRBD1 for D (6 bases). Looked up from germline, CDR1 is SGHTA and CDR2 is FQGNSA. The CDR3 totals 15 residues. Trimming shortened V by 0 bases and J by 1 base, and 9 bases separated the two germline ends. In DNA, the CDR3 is TGTGCCAGCAGCTTAGCGGGGGCCGTTAACTATGGCTACACCTTC. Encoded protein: CASSLAGAVNYGYTF.

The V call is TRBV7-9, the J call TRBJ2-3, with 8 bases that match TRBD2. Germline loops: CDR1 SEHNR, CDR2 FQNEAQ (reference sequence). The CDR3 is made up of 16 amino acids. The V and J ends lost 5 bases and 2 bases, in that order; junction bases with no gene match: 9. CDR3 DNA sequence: TGTGCCAGCAGCCCCCGAACGGGGGGGCACACAGATACGCAGTATTTT. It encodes CASSPRTGGHTDTQYF.

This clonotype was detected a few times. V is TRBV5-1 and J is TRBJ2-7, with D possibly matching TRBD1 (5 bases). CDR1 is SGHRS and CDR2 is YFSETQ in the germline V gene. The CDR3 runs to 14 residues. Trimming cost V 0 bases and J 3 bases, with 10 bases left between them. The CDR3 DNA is TGCGCCAGCAGCTTGGAGGCAGGGAACTACGAGCAGTACTTC. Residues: CASSLEAGNYEQYF. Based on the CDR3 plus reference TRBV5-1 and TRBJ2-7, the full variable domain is KAGVTQTPRYLIKTRGQQVTLSCSPISGHRSVSWYQQTPGQGLQFLFEYFSETQRNKGNFPGRFSGRQFSNSRSEMNVSTLELGDSALYLCASSLEAGNYEQYFGPGTRLTVT.

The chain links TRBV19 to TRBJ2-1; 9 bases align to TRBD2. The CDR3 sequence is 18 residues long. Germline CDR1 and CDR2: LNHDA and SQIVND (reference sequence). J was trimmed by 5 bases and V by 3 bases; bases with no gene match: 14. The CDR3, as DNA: TGTGCCAGTAGTATGTTAGCGGGGGATCTTTTACTCCACAATGAGCAGTTCTTC. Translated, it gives CASSMLAGDLLLHNEQFF.

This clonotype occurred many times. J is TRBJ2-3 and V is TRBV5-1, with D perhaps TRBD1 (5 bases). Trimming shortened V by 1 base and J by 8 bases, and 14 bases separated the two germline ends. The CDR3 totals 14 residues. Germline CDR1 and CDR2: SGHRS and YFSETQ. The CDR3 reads CASSLNQGRSTQYF. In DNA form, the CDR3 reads TGCGCCAGCAGCTTGAACCAGGGTCGAAGTACGCAGTATTTT.

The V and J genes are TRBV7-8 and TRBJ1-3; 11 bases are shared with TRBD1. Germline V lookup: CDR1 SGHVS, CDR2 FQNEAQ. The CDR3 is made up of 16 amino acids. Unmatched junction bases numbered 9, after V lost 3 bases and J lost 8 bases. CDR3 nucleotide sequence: TGTGCCAGCAGCTTGGGGGTAGGGACAGGGGGAGACACCATATATTTT. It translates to CASSLGVGTGGDTIYF.

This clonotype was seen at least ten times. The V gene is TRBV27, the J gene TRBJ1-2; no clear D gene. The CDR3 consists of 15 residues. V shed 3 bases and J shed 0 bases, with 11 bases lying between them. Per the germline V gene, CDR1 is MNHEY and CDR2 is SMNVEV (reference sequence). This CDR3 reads CASSLRVPSNYGYTF. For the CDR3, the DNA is TGTGCCAGCAGTTTGAGGGTCCCCTCTAACTATGGCTACACCTTC.

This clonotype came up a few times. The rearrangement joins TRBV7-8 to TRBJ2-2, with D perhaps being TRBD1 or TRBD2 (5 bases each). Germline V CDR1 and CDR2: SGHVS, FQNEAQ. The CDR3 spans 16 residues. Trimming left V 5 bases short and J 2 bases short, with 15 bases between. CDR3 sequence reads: CASSPGGGSNTGELFF. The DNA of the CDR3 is TGTGCCAGCAGCCCGGGTGGGGGAAGTAACACCGGGGAGCTGTTTTTT. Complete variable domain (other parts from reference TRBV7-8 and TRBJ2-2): GAGVSQSPRYKVAKRGQDVALRCDPISGHVSLFWYQQALGQGPEFLTYFQNEAQLDKSGLPSDRFFAERPEGSVSTLKIQRTQQEDSAVYLCASSPGGGSNTGELFFGEGSRLTVL.

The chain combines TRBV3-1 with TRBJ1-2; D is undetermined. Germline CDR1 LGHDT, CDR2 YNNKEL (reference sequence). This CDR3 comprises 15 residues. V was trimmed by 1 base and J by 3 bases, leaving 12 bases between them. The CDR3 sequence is CASSQGSHGDYGYTF. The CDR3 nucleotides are TGTGCCAGCAGCCAAGGTTCCCACGGGGACTATGGCTACACCTTC.

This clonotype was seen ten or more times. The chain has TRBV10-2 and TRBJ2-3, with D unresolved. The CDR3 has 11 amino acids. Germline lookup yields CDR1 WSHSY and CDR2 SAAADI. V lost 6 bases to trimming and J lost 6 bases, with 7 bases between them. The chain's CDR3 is CASRTGDTQYF. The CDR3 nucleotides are TGCGCCAGCAGAACTGGGGATACGCAGTATTTT.

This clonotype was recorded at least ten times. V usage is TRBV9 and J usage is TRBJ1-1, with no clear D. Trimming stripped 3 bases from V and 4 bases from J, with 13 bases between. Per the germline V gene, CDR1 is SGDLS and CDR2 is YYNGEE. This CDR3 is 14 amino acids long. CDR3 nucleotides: TGTGCCAGCAGCGCCTCGACATACGGCACTGAAGCTTTCTTT. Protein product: CASSASTYGTEAFF.

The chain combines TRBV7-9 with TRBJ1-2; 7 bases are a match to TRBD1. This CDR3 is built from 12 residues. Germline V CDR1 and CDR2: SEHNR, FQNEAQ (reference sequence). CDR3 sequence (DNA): TGTGCGGAACCTGACAGGGCGGATGGCTACACCTTC. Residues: CAEPDRADGYTF. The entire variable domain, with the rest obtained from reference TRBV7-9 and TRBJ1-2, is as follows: DTGVSQNPRHKITKRGQNVTFRCDPISEHNRLYWYRQTLGQGPEFLTYFQNEAQLEKSRLLSDRFSAERPKGSFSTLEIQRTEQGDSAMYLCAEPDRADGYTFGSGTRLTVV.

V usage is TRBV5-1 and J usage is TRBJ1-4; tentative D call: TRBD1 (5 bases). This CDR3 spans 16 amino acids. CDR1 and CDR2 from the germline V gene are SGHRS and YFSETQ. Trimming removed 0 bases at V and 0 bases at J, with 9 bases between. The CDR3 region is CASSLDPGPTNEKLFF. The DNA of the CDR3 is TGCGCCAGCAGCTTGGACCCGGGACCAACTAATGAAAAACTGTTTTTT.

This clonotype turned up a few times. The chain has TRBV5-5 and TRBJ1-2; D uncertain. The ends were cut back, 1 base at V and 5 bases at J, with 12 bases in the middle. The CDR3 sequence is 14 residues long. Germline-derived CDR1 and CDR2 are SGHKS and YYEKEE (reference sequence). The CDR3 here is CASSLSGLSYGYTF. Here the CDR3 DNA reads TGTGCCAGCAGCTTGTCAGGTTTGAGTTATGGCTACACCTTC.

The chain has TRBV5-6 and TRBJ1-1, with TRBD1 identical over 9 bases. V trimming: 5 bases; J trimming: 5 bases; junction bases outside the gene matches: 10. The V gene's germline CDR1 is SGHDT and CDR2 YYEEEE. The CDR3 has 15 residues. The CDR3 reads CASRFRDRALTEAFF. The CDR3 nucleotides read TGTGCCAGCAGGTTCCGGGACAGGGCGCTGACTGAAGCTTTCTTT. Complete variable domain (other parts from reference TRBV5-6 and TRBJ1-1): DAGVTQSPTHLIKTRGQQVTLRCSPKSGHDTVSWYQQALGQGPQFIFQYYEEEERQRGNFPDRFSGHQFPNYSSELNVNALLLGDSALYLCASRFRDRALTEAFFGQGTRLTVV.

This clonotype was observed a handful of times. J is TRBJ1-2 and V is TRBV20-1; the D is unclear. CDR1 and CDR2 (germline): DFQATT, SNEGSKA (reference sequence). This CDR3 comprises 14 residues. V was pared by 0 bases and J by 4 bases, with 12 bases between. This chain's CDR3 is CSARDLARGYGYTF. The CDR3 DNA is TGCAGTGCTAGAGATTTGGCCCGGGGCTATGGCTACACCTTC.